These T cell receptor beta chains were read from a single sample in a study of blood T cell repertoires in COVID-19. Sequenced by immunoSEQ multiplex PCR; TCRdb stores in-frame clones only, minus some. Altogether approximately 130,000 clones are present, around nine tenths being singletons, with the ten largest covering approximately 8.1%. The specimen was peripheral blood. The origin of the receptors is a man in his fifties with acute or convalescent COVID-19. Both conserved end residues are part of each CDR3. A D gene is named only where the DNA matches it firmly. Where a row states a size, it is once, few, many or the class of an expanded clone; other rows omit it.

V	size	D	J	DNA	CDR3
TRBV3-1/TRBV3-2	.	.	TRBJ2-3	TGTGCCACCACCAGACAGATCACAGATACGCAGTATTTT	CATTRQITDTQYF
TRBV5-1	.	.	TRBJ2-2	TGCGCCAGCAGCGGAACTAGTACGAACACCGGGGAGCTGTTTTTT	CASSGTSTNTGELFF
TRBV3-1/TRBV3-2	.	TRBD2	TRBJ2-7	TGTGCCAGCAGCCGGACTAGCGGGGAGAACGAGCAGTACTTC	CASSRTSGENEQYF
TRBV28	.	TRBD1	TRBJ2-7	TGTGCCAGCAGTTTAGGTGGGACAGGGCAGACCCACGAGCAGTACTTC	CASSLGGTGQTHEQYF
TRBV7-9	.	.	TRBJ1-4	TGTGCCAGCAGCTTAGTCCCAGGGAATGAAAAACTGTTTTTT	CASSLVPGNEKLFF
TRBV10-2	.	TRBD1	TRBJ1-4	TGCGCCAGCAGTGAGTCTGACAGGGTTAATGAAAAACTGTTTTTT	CASSESDRVNEKLFF
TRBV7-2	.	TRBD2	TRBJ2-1	TGTGCCAGCAGCCCGGGACTAGCGGGAGGGAAAGGTGAGCAGTTCTTC	CASSPGLAGGKGEQFF
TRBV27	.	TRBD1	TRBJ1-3	TGTGCCAGCAGTTTATCCGCCCACAGGGGGCAAGGAAACACCATATATTTT	CASSLSAHRGQGNTIYF
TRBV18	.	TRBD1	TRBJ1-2	TGTGCCAGCTCACTGGGACAGGGGGCTCACTATGGCTACACCTTC	CASSLGQGAHYGYTF
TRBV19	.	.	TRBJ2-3	TGTGCCAGTAGCCACCCCGGGGGAAGCACAGATACGCAGTATTTT	CASSHPGGSTDTQYF
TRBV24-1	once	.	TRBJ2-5	TGTGCCACCAGTGATTTGAGGACAGACCAAGAGACCCAGTACTTC	CATSDLRTDQETQYF